This entry lists 30 T cell receptor beta chains sequenced from one sample in a study of vaccination and CD4 T cells after COVID-19. The antigens of these receptors remain unknown. Cultured CD4+ T cells had their DNA profiled by the Oncomine TCR Beta short-read assay. TCRdb processed the PCR reads anew with MiXCR; each CDR3 protein has one entry. This repertoire shows thousands of distinct CDR3 sequences, over 35% found once; its top ten account for approximately 30%. Stated treatment: roughly ten-day PBMC culture with coronavirus spike peptide pools or control peptides (ViraFEST assay). The sequencing sample was made of CD4+ T cells from blood, cultured in vitro. These receptors were collected from a human donor who had recovered from COVID-19.

The chain employs TRBV7-2 and TRBJ2-3; no firm D call. The CDR3 is made up of 14 amino acids. Trimming stripped 5 bases from V and 2 bases from J, with 11 bases between. Germline values: CDR1 SGHTA, CDR2 FQGNSA. The CDR3 is CASSPPPYTDTQYF. The CDR3 DNA sequence: TGTGCCAGCAGCCCACCTCCTTACACAGATACGCAGTATTTT.

The chain combines TRBV6-1 with TRBJ2-5; TRBD2 aligns across 10 bases. V was pared by 5 bases and J by 5 bases, with 5 bases of the junction left unmatched. The CDR3 runs 14 residues. Germline V CDR1 and CDR2: MNHNS, SASEGT. For the CDR3, the DNA is TGTGCCAGCAGTAGAGGGGGACTAGCGGAGACCCAGTACTTC. Translating gives CASSRGGLAETQYF.

The chain employs TRBV6-1 and TRBJ2-2; TRBD1 aligns across 7 bases. The length of the CDR3 is 14 residues. CDR1 MNHNS and CDR2 SASEGT come from the germline V gene. V gave up 4 bases and J gave up 6 bases; unmatched junction bases: 5. The CDR3, as DNA: TGTGCCAGCAGTGTACTGACAGGGCCCGGGGAGCTGTTTTTT. Protein sequence: CASSVLTGPGELFF.

This clonotype occurred a few times. The chain carries TRBV7-2 and TRBJ1-2, with D unclear. Trimming left V 5 bases short and J 4 bases short, with 11 bases between. The length of the CDR3 is 13 residues. The germline CDR1 and CDR2 sequences are SGHTA and FQGNSA. CDR3 sequence: CASSPRLPYGYTF. In DNA, the CDR3 is TGTGCCAGCAGCCCCAGATTACCCTATGGCTACACCTTC.

This chain connects TRBV18 to TRBJ1-2; 7 bases are shared with TRBD1. With 6 bases clipped from V and 4 bases from J, the junction kept 14 bases outside the gene matches. Germline-derived CDR1 and CDR2 are KGHSH and LQKENI. The CDR3 spans 16 residues. The CDR3 region is CASSPFDRAFSYGYTF. The DNA of the CDR3 is TGTGCCAGCTCGCCCTTCGACAGGGCCTTTTCCTATGGCTACACCTTC.

The chain recombines TRBV7-9 with TRBJ2-3, with D unresolved. CDR1 SEHNR and CDR2 FQNEAQ come from the germline V gene (reference sequence). The CDR3 sequence is 13 residues long. V was trimmed by 1 base and J by 8 bases, leaving 10 bases between them. CDR3 nucleotides: TGTGCCAGCAGCTTAGAGCCTTTAGCTACGCAGTATTTT. Translation: CASSLEPLATQYF.

The V call is TRBV5-5, the J call TRBJ1-5; perhaps TRBD1 as D (5 bases). Trimming took 2 bases from V and 6 from J, leaving 9 bases between them. Germline V gene lookup returns CDR1 SGHKS and CDR2 YYEKEE (reference sequence). This CDR3 spans 13 amino acids. CDR3 nucleotides: TGTGCCAGCAGCTTTGAGGGGCTTCAGCCCCAGCATTTT. Translation gives CASSFEGLQPQHF. Full variable domain (remainder filled in from reference TRBV5-5 and TRBJ1-5): DAGVTQSPTHLIKTRGQQVTLRCSPISGHKSVSWYQQVLGQGPQFIFQYYEKEERGRGNFPDRFSARQFPNYSSELNVNALLLGDSALYLCASSFEGLQPQHFGDGTRLSIL.

Concerning this clonotype itself: Germline is not matched at one junction end, which may reflect a read error. The V and J genes are TRBV2 and TRBJ1-5; the match to TRBD1 covers 9 bases. The CDR3 loop spans 16 amino acids. The germline V gene encodes CDR1 SNHLY and CDR2 FYNNEI. The chain's CDR3 is CAGSREGTGFSQPQHF. As DNA, the CDR3 is TGTGCCGGCAGCAGAGAGGGGACAGGGTTTAGTCAGCCCCAGCATTTT.

The sample holds a few counts of this clonotype. This CDR3 reads CASTAAGGGRTQYF. The CDR3 DNA sequence: TGTGCCAGCACAGCGGCGGGAGGGGGTCGAACCCAGTACTTC. V gene TRBV6-1 combines with J gene TRBJ2-5; 9 nucleotides match TRBD2. Germline V gene sequence: CDR1 MNHNS, CDR2 SASEGT. This CDR3 has 14 residues. The J segment lost 8 bases and the V segment lost 7 bases, leaving 11 bases of the junction unmatched.

The chain links TRBV27 to TRBJ2-1, with D unclear. V was clipped by 4 bases and J by 0 bases, with 10 bases between them. Germline V gene data show CDR1 as MNHEY and CDR2 as SMNVEV (reference sequence). This CDR3 has 15 residues. Here the CDR3 DNA reads TGTGCCAGCAGTTCGTGGATAAGCTCCTACAATGAGCAGTTCTTC. Encoded protein: CASSSWISSYNEQFF.

The J gene is TRBJ2-2, the V gene TRBV5-1; TRBD2 agrees at 7 bases. The germline CDR1 and CDR2 sequences are SGHRS and YFSETQ. The junction had 6 bases not matched to a gene; V was cut back by 0 bases and J by 7 bases. This CDR3 is 15 amino acids long. The CDR3 loop is CASSLGSSGGGELFF. CDR3 bases: TGCGCCAGCAGCTTGGGGTCTAGCGGAGGCGGGGAGCTGTTTTTT.

This clonotype has only a few counts. This sequence joins TRBV7-8 and TRBJ1-1; D gene unclear. Trimming pared 2 bases from V and 4 bases from J, leaving 8 bases between. Germline values: CDR1 SGHVS, CDR2 FQNEAQ. This CDR3 has 13 amino acids. CDR3 sequence: CASSLQFSTEAFF. DNA for the CDR3: TGTGCCAGCAGCTTACAGTTCTCCACTGAAGCTTTCTTT.

The CDR3 nucleotides are TGTGCCAGCAGCCCTATGATTCGGGGTGAAAACACTGAAGCTTTCTTT. Translation: CASSPMIRGENTEAFF. V is TRBV5-6 and J is TRBJ1-1; D gene unclear. The V gene's germline CDR1 is SGHDT and CDR2 YYEEEE. The CDR3 runs 16 residues. V lost 4 bases and J 2 bases, leaving 18 bases between the germline ends.

In this sample, this clonotype turned up a few times. The rearrangement uses TRBV6-1 and TRBJ1-2; no reliable D call. The germline CDR1 and CDR2 sequences are MNHNS and SASEGT. There are 13 residues in the CDR3. V lost 8 bases and J lost 0, with 10 bases in between. CDR3 in DNA: TGTGCCAGCCGCCGCGGTACTAACTATGGCTACACCTTC. Protein: CASRRGTNYGYTF.

The chain links TRBV2 to TRBJ2-6, with 8 bases fitting TRBD2. Trimming cost V 10 bases and J 1 base; bases outside gene matches: 18. This CDR3 region has 19 residues. CDR1 and CDR2 from the germline V gene are SNHLY and FYNNEI. The DNA of the CDR3 is TGTGCCATCCGACCGGGAGGGGGGGACCGCCCTTCTGGGGCCAACGTCCTGACTTTC. It specifies CAIRPGGGDRPSGANVLTF.

This clonotype was counted between two and nine times. The V gene is TRBV2, the J gene TRBJ2-3; 10 positions match TRBD2. CDR1 is SNHLY and CDR2 is FYNNEI in the germline V gene. This CDR3 is built from 15 residues. The trim removed 8 bases at V and 5 bases at J, leaving 10 bases unmatched. In DNA, the CDR3 is TGTGCCAGCGCGGCTAGCGGGGGTCGGGGAGATACGCAGTATTTT. Its protein is CASAASGGRGDTQYF.

V usage is TRBV7-8 and J usage is TRBJ1-2, with D possibly TRBD1 on 6 matching bases. CDR1 is SGHVS and CDR2 is FQNEAQ in the germline V gene. V lost 5 bases and J 14 bases, leaving 15 bases between the germline ends. The CDR3 consists of 11 residues. DNA for the CDR3: TGTGCCAGCAGCCTATACAGGGATTTAACCTTC. It specifies CASSLYRDLTF.

The J gene is TRBJ1-5, the V gene TRBV20-1, with 7 bases lining up with TRBD1. The CDR3 extends over 13 amino acids. The germline V gene has CDR1 DFQATT and CDR2 SNEGSKA (reference sequence). Losses at the gene ends were 5 bases for V and 9 bases for J; bases not matched to a gene: 10. The CDR3 DNA follows: TGCAGTGCTGGAGGACAGGTTGGCAGGCCCCAGCATTTT. Its protein product is CSAGGQVGRPQHF.

This clonotype was counted between two and nine times. CDR3 protein: CASSLDGFADTQYF. The DNA of the CDR3 is TGTGCCAGCAGCTTAGATGGTTTTGCAGATACGCAGTATTTT. This rearrangement joins TRBV7-2 to TRBJ2-3, with D uncertain. Trimming cost V 1 base and J 4 bases, with 9 bases left between them. Germline V gene sequence: CDR1 SGHTA, CDR2 FQGNSA. The CDR3 length is 14 residues.

This clonotype has more than one count but fewer than ten. This rearrangement joins TRBV19 to TRBJ1-5; D is unresolved. V shed 3 bases and J shed 3 bases, with 9 bases lying between them. This CDR3 is built from 14 residues. Looked up from germline, CDR1 is LNHDA and CDR2 is SQIVND (reference sequence). The CDR3 region is CASSIIYDNQPQHF. CDR3 nucleotide sequence: TGTGCCAGTAGTATTATATACGACAATCAGCCCCAGCATTTT.

The rearrangement uses TRBV18 and TRBJ2-7; 9 nucleotides agree with TRBD1. CDR1 and CDR2 from the germline V gene are KGHSH and LQKENI. The CDR3 is 17 amino acids. Germline trimming cut 0 bases from V and 3 bases from J; bases unmatched to any gene: 9. The CDR3 DNA is TGTGCCAGCTCACCACCGCTGGGACAGGGAGGGAACTACGAGCAGTACTTC. Residues: CASSPPLGQGGNYEQYF. Full variable domain (rest looked up from reference TRBV18 and TRBJ2-7): NAGVMQNPRHLVRRRGQEARLRCSPMKGHSHVYWYRQLPEEGLKFMVYLQKENIIDESGMPKERFSAEFPKEGPSILRIQQVVRGDSAAYFCASSPPLGQGGNYEQYFGPGTRLTVT.

This clonotype qualifies as medium-sized (0.01 to 0.1%). The chain carries TRBV6-1 and TRBJ2-3; D is uncertain. The ends were cut back, 6 bases at V and 5 bases at J, with 12 bases in the middle. Germline V CDR1 and CDR2: MNHNS, SASEGT. The CDR3 consists of 13 residues. CDR3 in DNA: TGTGCCAGCAGGCGACCTCCGGGAGATACGCAGTATTTT. It codes for CASRRPPGDTQYF.

V is TRBV20-1 and J is TRBJ2-3; D is unresolved. Germline-derived CDR1 and CDR2 are DFQATT and SNEGSKA (reference sequence). Trimming cost V 1 base and J 3 bases, with 8 bases left between them. This CDR3 has 13 amino acids. Here the CDR3 reads CSARADETDTQYF. Written as DNA, the CDR3 is TGCAGTGCTAGAGCGGATGAAACAGATACGCAGTATTTT.

The chain couples TRBV7-2 to TRBJ2-7, with TRBD2 matching over 12 bases. This CDR3 region has 17 residues. The ends lost 3 bases at V and 4 bases at J; junction bases unmatched: 10. CDR1 SGHTA and CDR2 FQGNSA come from the germline V gene. The CDR3 loop is CASSFISAGTSGYEQYF. The CDR3 DNA reads TGTGCCAGCAGCTTTATAAGCGCCGGGACTAGCGGGTACGAGCAGTACTTC.

This clonotype was seen only a few times. V gene TRBV7-8 combines with J gene TRBJ2-5, with 7 nucleotides matching TRBD1. The CDR3 covers 15 residues. Looked up from germline, CDR1 is SGHVS and CDR2 is FQNEAQ. The V and J ends lost 1 base and 1 base, in that order; junction bases with no gene match: 3. CDR3 sequence: CASSLGQGFQETQYF. CDR3 DNA: TGTGCCAGCAGCTTAGGACAGGGCTTCCAAGAGACCCAGTACTTC.

A note on this clonotype: Compared with germline, one end of the junction differs, possibly owing to a read error. The CDR3 sequence: CTSSIKDWGGGYTF. The CDR3 region has the DNA TGTACCAGTAGTATAAAGGACTGGGGAGGTGGCTACACCTTC. The chain uses TRBV19 and TRBJ1-2, with unresolved D. This CDR3 has 14 residues. Germline loops: CDR1 LNHDA, CDR2 SQIVND (reference sequence).

This clonotype was seen only a few times. This chain joins TRBV19 and TRBJ2-7, with D tentatively TRBD2 (5 bases). V was shortened by 6 bases and J by 6 bases, with 15 bases between the two germline ends. The CDR3 has 13 residues. Germline V CDR1 and CDR2: LNHDA, SQIVND (reference sequence). CDR3 sequence reads: CASSLASASEQYF. CDR3 bases: TGTGCCAGTAGCCTAGCCTCCGCATCCGAGCAGTACTTC.

This clonotype was recorded a few times. The rearrangement uses TRBV2 and TRBJ2-5, with 11 bases that match TRBD2. Germline assignment: CDR1 SNHLY and CDR2 FYNNEI. This CDR3 region has 15 residues. The V segment lost 6 bases and the J segment 0 bases; nucleotides outside the gene matches: 3. As DNA, the CDR3 is TGTGCCAGCAGGCGGGGACTAGCGGACCAAGAGACCCAGTACTTC. Encoded protein: CASRRGLADQETQYF.

The chain carries TRBV12-3 or TRBV12-4 and TRBJ2-1, with TRBD2 matching 9 bases. The CDR3 sequence is 14 residues long. Trimming removed 1 base from V and 9 bases from J; junction bases left unmatched: 4. The CDR3 loop reads CASSLVASGTEQFF. CDR3 DNA sequence: TGTGCCAGCAGTTTAGTGGCTAGCGGGACTGAGCAGTTCTTC.

The chain is built from TRBV18 and TRBJ2-3; no definite D call. This CDR3 region has 15 residues. CDR1 is KGHSH and CDR2 is LQKENI in the germline V gene. Trimming stripped 0 bases from V and 2 bases from J, with 9 bases between. CDR3 in DNA: TGTGCCAGCTCACCACCTCAAGGTCTCACAGATACGCAGTATTTT. Encoded protein: CASSPPQGLTDTQYF.